Shown below are 21 T cell receptor beta chains from a single sample sequenced in a study of OX40 agonist ivuxolimab in advanced cancers. Clones were sequenced by immunoSEQ multiplex PCR, and TCRdb holds only the in-frame ones, with some missing. The data show roughly 30,000 clones, 88% seen once. This sample comprised CD4+ or CD8+ T cells sorted from blood, obtained in a trial of the OX40 agonist ivuxolimab. The receptors come from an adult with an advanced solid tumor such as melanoma, head and neck, liver or kidney cancer.

The rearrangement uses TRBV11-2 and TRBJ1-4; a weak D match, TRBD1 (5 bases). Trimming stripped 1 base from V and 8 bases from J, with 11 bases between. CDR3 length: 14 residues. Per the germline V gene, CDR1 is SGHAT and CDR2 is FQNNGV. The CDR3: CASSLGQGGEKLFF. CDR3 bases: TGTGCCAGCAGCTTAGGCCAGGGAGGGGAAAAACTGTTTTTT.

This clone has a single count. The rearrangement joins TRBV7-2 to TRBJ2-5; D possibly corresponds to TRBD2 (5 bases). Trimming took 5 bases from V and 2 from J, leaving 9 bases between them. This CDR3 comprises 13 residues. Per the germline V gene, CDR1 is SGHTA and CDR2 is FQGNSA. The CDR3 region is CASSADLQETQYF. CDR3 bases: TGTGCCAGCAGCGCGGACTTACAAGAGACCCAGTACTTC.

This rearrangement joins TRBV28 to TRBJ2-4; TRBD1 is a possible D gene (6 bases). This CDR3 comprises 13 residues. The V gene lost 8 bases and the J gene lost 3 bases, with 11 bases spanning the gap. Germline values: CDR1 MDHEN, CDR2 SYDVKM. Here the CDR3 reads CASPRDNKNIQYF. The DNA for the CDR3 is TGTGCCAGCCCCCGGGACAACAAAAACATTCAGTACTTC.

The J gene is TRBJ1-6, the V gene TRBV7-9, with D uncertain. Trimming left V 1 base short and J 8 bases short, with 12 bases between. Per the germline V gene, CDR1 is SEHNR and CDR2 is FQNEAQ (reference sequence). This CDR3 spans 15 amino acids. DNA of the CDR3: TGTGCCAGCAGCTTAGTGTTTCCTTCGGATTCACCCCTCCACTTT. It is translated as CASSLVFPSDSPLHF.

This chain joins TRBV18 and TRBJ2-7; D may be TRBD1 (5 bases). The CDR3 is made up of 13 amino acids. V lost 6 bases to trimming and J lost 3 bases, with 12 bases between them. CDR1 KGHSH and CDR2 LQKENI come from the germline V gene. CDR3 sequence (DNA): TGTGCCAGCTCGGCCGACAGTCACTACGAGCAGTACTTC. Protein sequence: CASSADSHYEQYF.

The chain employs TRBV30 and TRBJ1-6, with no clear D. V was clipped by 4 bases and J by 2 bases, with 6 bases between them. CDR3 length equals 13 residues. Germline CDR1 and CDR2: GTSNPN and SVGIG (reference sequence). CDR3 sequence (DNA): TGTGCCTGGACTCTCCCCTATAATTCACCCCTCCACTTT. Its protein product is CAWTLPYNSPLHF.

This clone was detected once. This chain links TRBV9 with TRBJ2-1; 7 nucleotides align to TRBD2. This CDR3 is 14 amino acids long. V gave up 0 bases and J gave up 9 bases; unmatched junction bases: 6. In germline, CDR1 is SGDLS, CDR2 YYNGEE. CDR3 residues: CASSVEGRETEQFF. CDR3 nucleotides: TGTGCCAGCAGCGTAGAGGGGAGGGAGACTGAGCAGTTCTTC.

The chain uses TRBV4-3 and TRBJ1-2, with a tentative D call TRBD1 (5 bases). Trimming removed 0 bases at V and 8 bases at J, with 13 bases between. The CDR3 covers 14 residues. CDR1 and CDR2 from the germline V gene are LGHNA and YSLEER. The CDR3 bases are TGCGCCAGCAGCCAAGAGACAGTTTCAAGAGGCTACACCTTC. Its protein product is CASSQETVSRGYTF.

This chain links TRBV7-6 with TRBJ1-1; no reliable D call. CDR3 length: 14 residues. Per the germline V gene, CDR1 is SGHVS and CDR2 is FNYEAQ. Deletions cut 1 base from V and 6 bases from J, with 12 bases between. The CDR3 sequence is CASSLGAGRAEAFF. Written as DNA, the CDR3 is TGTGCCAGCAGCTTAGGTGCGGGGAGAGCTGAAGCTTTCTTT. The whole variable domain, filled in from reference TRBV7-6 and TRBJ1-1, reads GAGVSQSPRYKVTKRGQDVALRCDPISGHVSLYWYRQALGQGPEFLTYFNYEAQQDKSGLPNDRFSAERPEGSISTLTIQRTEQRDSAMYRCASSLGAGRAEAFFGQGTRLTVV.

The chain combines TRBV7-8 with TRBJ2-7, with D perhaps TRBD2 (6 bases). The V gene's germline CDR1 is SGHVS and CDR2 FQNEAQ. The CDR3 has 13 residues. V lost 2 bases to trimming and J lost 4 bases, with 9 bases between them. For the CDR3, the DNA is TGTGCCAGCAGCTTACGGGAGCTATACGAGCAGTACTTC. Translated, it gives CASSLRELYEQYF.

This chain joins TRBV27 and TRBJ2-7; no firm D call. CDR3 length equals 13 residues. Germline V CDR1 and CDR2: MNHEY, SMNVEV (reference sequence). V was clipped by 2 bases and J by 4 bases, with 9 bases between them. The CDR3: CASSLARNYEQYF. The DNA of the CDR3 is TGTGCCAGCAGTTTAGCCAGGAATTACGAGCAGTACTTC.

V is TRBV14 and J is TRBJ2-3; 7 bases fit TRBD2. This CDR3 has 18 amino acids. Germline CDR1 and CDR2: SGHDN and FVKESK. J was trimmed by 1 base and V by 4 bases; bases with no gene match: 14. CDR3 in DNA: TGTGCCAGCAGCCTCGGCCCCAGTCTGAGCGGGGGCACAGATACGCAGTATTTT. It translates to CASSLGPSLSGGTDTQYF.

This rearrangement joins TRBV9 to TRBJ2-2; TRBD2 matches at 13 bases. This CDR3 is built from 18 residues. V lost 0 bases, J lost 3 bases, and 5 bases stayed unmatched. In germline, CDR1 is SGDLS, CDR2 YYNGEE. The CDR3 DNA reads as TGTGCCAGCAGCGTAGTACCCGGACTAGCGGGGGACACCGGGGAGCTGTTTTTT. It codes for CASSVVPGLAGDTGELFF.

The chain recombines TRBV27 with TRBJ1-2; 7 positions agree with TRBD1. CDR1 and CDR2 from the germline V gene are MNHEY and SMNVEV (reference sequence). The CDR3 loop spans 15 amino acids. The V and J ends lost 4 bases and 7 bases, in that order; junction bases with no gene match: 12. The CDR3 is CASSSRQGLTGGYTF. CDR3 nucleotides: TGTGCCAGCAGTTCACGACAGGGATTAACTGGTGGCTACACCTTC.

The J gene is TRBJ2-2, the V gene TRBV7-9; TRBD2 agrees at 7 bases. Germline V lookup: CDR1 SEHNR, CDR2 FQNEAQ (reference sequence). The V segment lost 8 bases and the J segment 5 bases; nucleotides outside the gene matches: 8. CDR3 size: 14 residues. CDR3 sequence (DNA): TGTGCCAGCTATCCGGGGGGAAGGACCGGGGAGCTGTTTTTT. It translates to CASYPGGRTGELFF. The full variable domain, its missing parts supplied by reference TRBV7-9 and TRBJ2-2, is DTGVSQNPRHKITKRGQNVTFRCDPISEHNRLYWYRQTLGQGPEFLTYFQNEAQLEKSRLLSDRFSAERPKGSFSTLEIQRTEQGDSAMYLCASYPGGRTGELFFGEGSRLTVL.

This clone has only one observation. The rearrangement links TRBV27 to TRBJ2-5; 10 nucleotides match TRBD2. From germline, CDR1 is MNHEY and CDR2 SMNVEV (reference sequence). After removal of 5 bases from V and 3 bases from J, the junction contained 9 bases not matched to a gene. The length of the CDR3 is 16 residues. The CDR3 region has the DNA TGTGCCAGCAGTATTATCACTAGCGGGAAAAAAGAGACCCAGTACTTC. Its translation: CASSIITSGKKETQYF.

The genes are TRBV7-9 and TRBJ2-7; maybe TRBD2 (7 bases). The length of the CDR3 is 15 residues. V shed 5 bases and J shed 0 bases, with 14 bases lying between them. Germline V lookup: CDR1 SEHNR, CDR2 FQNEAQ (reference sequence). The CDR3: CASSSREGVSYEQYF. CDR3 DNA: TGTGCCAGCAGCAGTAGGGAGGGGGTCTCCTACGAGCAGTACTTC.

This rearrangement joins TRBV4-3 to TRBJ2-3; no clear D. Germline CDR1 LGHNA, CDR2 YSLEER. This CDR3 comprises 14 residues. Trimming pared 2 bases from V and 1 base from J, leaving 7 bases between. The CDR3 loop reads CASSQIRGTDTQYF. The CDR3 coding sequence is TGCGCCAGCAGCCAAATTAGGGGCACAGATACGCAGTATTTT.

The chain is built from TRBV30 and TRBJ2-1; 7 bases are a match to TRBD1. Germline CDR1 and CDR2: GTSNPN and SVGIG (reference sequence). V gave up 5 bases and J gave up 6 bases; unmatched junction bases: 1. The CDR3 contains 11 residues. CDR3 residues: CAWAGGNEQFF. The CDR3 nucleotides are TGTGCCTGGGCAGGGGGCAATGAGCAGTTCTTC.

This clone has just one count. This chain links TRBV11-2 with TRBJ1-4, with D unclear. CDR3 length equals 17 residues. The germline V and J ends were trimmed by 5 bases and 5 bases, with 21 bases remaining between them. Germline CDR1 SGHAT, CDR2 FQNNGV. The DNA for the CDR3 is TGTGCCAGCAGCGTAGTTCGGGTGGGTTATCGGAATGAAAAACTGTTTTTT. As protein: CASSVVRVGYRNEKLFF.

This clone was observed a single time. V is TRBV5-6 and J is TRBJ1-5, with a tentative D call TRBD1 (6 bases). The CDR3 contains 15 residues. The germline gives CDR1 SGHDT, CDR2 YYEEEE. V dropped 0 bases and J dropped 6 bases, with 13 bases sitting between them. For the CDR3, the DNA is TGTGCCAGCAGCTTGGGTACAGGGAGTTTTCAGCCCCAGCATTTT. Protein product: CASSLGTGSFQPQHF.